Below, one T cell receptor (beta chain) is given with its context. The antigen remains undetermined. This may arise from a read error, as a much more abundant clone is one base away. The CDR3 loop spans 16 amino acids. The data were obtained in a study of identical twins. Findings and limits, study-wide: High-abundance cord blood beta clonotypes had fewer insertions; memory repertoires showed none.

TCRdb passed the 5' RACE reads through MiXCR, listing each CDR3 protein once. The table shows approximately 470,000 distinct CDR3 sequences, with 14% occurring only once. Another study also made use of these data, one on yellow fever vaccine responses in identical twins.

Sequenced: CD4+ T cells sorted from blood. The receptor was derived from a young woman in good health. V usage is TRBV12-3 or TRBV12-4 and J usage is TRBJ2-2; a possible D gene is TRBD2 (6 bases). The CDR3, as DNA: TGTGCCAGCAGTTTGGCGGGACCCTCGAACACCGAGGAGCTGTTTTTT. It specifies CASSLAGPSNTEELFF.